A selection of T cell receptor beta chains follows, all from one sample in a study of OX40 agonist ivuxolimab in advanced cancers. Produced via immunoSEQ multiplex PCR; TCRdb's table is partial and in-frame only. The table shows some 61,000 clones, with around 90% occurring only once. The specimen was CD4+ or CD8+ T cells sorted from blood, collected in a trial of the OX40 agonist ivuxolimab. The receptors originated from an adult with an advanced solid tumor such as melanoma, head and neck, liver or kidney cancer. Both conserved end residues are part of each CDR3. The D gene is left open where the match is weak. Where a row states a size, it is once, few, many or the class of an expanded clone; other rows omit it.

d_call j_call clone_size v_call cdr3_nt cdr3_aa
NA TRBJ2-1 NA TRBV6-6 TGTGCCAGCAGTTACTCGGTCAGGGGCGTCAATGAGCAGTTCTTC CASSYSVRGVNEQFF
NA TRBJ1-3 once TRBV15 TGTGCCACCAGCAGAGACCGGTACTCTGGAAACACCATATATTTT CATSRDRYSGNTIYF
NA TRBJ2-4 NA TRBV6-5 TGTGCCAGCAGTTACTCGGGACTGGCGGCCAAAAACATTCAGTACTTC CASSYSGLAAKNIQYF
NA TRBJ1-2 NA TRBV5-1 TGCGCCAGCAGCTTGGGTCCCAACGATGGCTACACCTTC CASSLGPNDGYTF
NA TRBJ1-1 NA TRBV18 TGTGCCAGCTCACCAGTACCGGAAAACACTGAAGCTTTCTTT CASSPVPENTEAFF
TRBD2 TRBJ2-2 NA TRBV5-4 TGTGCCAGCAGCTTGGGGCTAGCGGGAAACACCGGGGAGCTGTTTTTT CASSLGLAGNTGELFF
NA TRBJ2-2 once TRBV12-5 TGTGCTAGTGGTTTGGACCGCGGGTACGGGGAGCTGTTTTTT CASGLDRGYGELFF
NA TRBJ2-5 once TRBV6-1 TGTGCCAGCAGTGATTTAATCGGGACGGGAGAGACCCAGTACTTC CASSDLIGTGETQYF
NA TRBJ1-1 once TRBV6-1 TGTGCCACCAGAACAACGAACACTGAAGCTTTCTTT CATRTTNTEAFF
NA TRBJ2-2 NA TRBV7-3 TGTGCCAGCAGCCCGGAGAACTACGGGGAGCTGTTTTTT CASSPENYGELFF
NA TRBJ2-2 NA TRBV11-2 TGTGCCAGCAGCACAACAGGGCGCACCGGGGAGCTGTTTTTT CASSTTGRTGELFF
TRBD1 TRBJ2-7 NA TRBV7-8 TGTGCCAGCAGCTTGACCAATCGTCACAGGGGGAGAAGCTCCTACGAGCAGTACTTC CASSLTNRHRGRSSYEQYF
NA TRBJ2-1 NA TRBV7-3 TGTGCCAGCAGTAACCTAAGGGGTTCACCGTACAATGAGCAGTTCTTC CASSNLRGSPYNEQFF
TRBD2 TRBJ2-5 NA TRBV7-3 TGTGCCAGCAGCGCCTCCCGGAGTAGCGGGGGGGCAGAAGAGACCCAGTACTTC CASSASRSSGGAEETQYF
NA TRBJ1-4 NA TRBV12-2 TGTGCAAGTCGCTTAGAGGGAGAGGACAGGGGGCGCAGAGGTAATGAAAAACTGTTTTTT CASRLEGEDRGRRGNEKLFF
NA TRBJ1-1 NA TRBV5-1 TGCGCCAGCAGCTTTATCCAGGGTTTAGGCACTGAAGCTTTCTTT CASSFIQGLGTEAFF
TRBD2 TRBJ2-3 NA TRBV4-1 TGCGCCAGCAGCCCACGGGGGGGGTCTAGCACAGATACGCAGTATTTT CASSPRGGSSTDTQYF
NA TRBJ1-1 few TRBV19 TGTGCCAGTAGTACTTTGAACACTGAAGCTTTCTTT CASSTLNTEAFF
NA TRBJ2-1 NA TRBV5-1 TGCGCCAGCAGCTTGGGAGCGGGCGCCTACAATGAGCAGTTCTTC CASSLGAGAYNEQFF
NA TRBJ2-1 NA TRBV11-2 TGTGCCAGCAGCTCCTACGTCGGGAGACTAGAGCCGGGGTACAATGAGCAGTTCTTC CASSSYVGRLEPGYNEQFF
TRBD2 TRBJ2-1 NA TRBV5-4 TGTGCCAGCAGCCCCATAGGACTAGCGGTCAATGAGCAGTTCTTC CASSPIGLAVNEQFF
TRBD1 TRBJ2-5 NA TRBV7-8 TGTGCCAGCAGCCCAGGGACAGGGCAAGAGACCCAGTACTTC CASSPGTGQETQYF
TRBD1 TRBJ2-2 NA TRBV30 TGTGCCTGGGGGACAGGGCAGCTATCGAACACCGGGGAGCTGTTTTTT CAWGTGQLSNTGELFF
NA TRBJ2-3 NA TRBV4-2 TGTGCCAGCAGCCCCCCAGGGAGCCCAGATACGCAGTATTTT CASSPPGSPDTQYF
TRBD2 TRBJ2-3 NA TRBV27 TGTGCCAGCAGTCTGACTAGCGGGGGGGAAACAGATACGCAGTATTTT CASSLTSGGETDTQYF
TRBD1 TRBJ2-7 NA TRBV28 TGTGCCAGCAGTTTTCTGACAGGGTTCGAGCAGTACTTC CASSFLTGFEQYF
NA TRBJ1-2 NA TRBV19 TGTGCCAGTAGGAGGGACGGAGTCTATGGCTACACCTTC CASRRDGVYGYTF
TRBD2 TRBJ2-1 NA TRBV6-1 TGTGCCTCGTTTAGCGGTGGGACTAGCGGGAGAGAGTTCTTC CASFSGGTSGREFF
NA TRBJ2-2 few TRBV13 TGTGCCAGCAGCCACGGCAACGGGGAGCTGTTTTTT CASSHGNGELFF
TRBD2 TRBJ2-7 NA TRBV10-3 TGTGCCATCAGTGAGGCTAGCGGGAGGAGCGAGCAGTACTTC CAISEASGRSEQYF
NA TRBJ1-1 NA TRBV25-1 TGTGCCAGCAGTGAAACAGAAAAATTCACTGAAGCTTTCTTT CASSETEKFTEAFF
TRBD2 TRBJ2-7 NA TRBV28 TGTGCCAGCAGCCTAGCGGTCCTTCGGGCGGAGCAGTACTTC CASSLAVLRAEQYF
NA TRBJ2-7 NA TRBV28 TGTGCCAGCAGTTTACGGTACGAGCAGTACTTC CASSLRYEQYF
NA TRBJ2-7 NA TRBV25-1 TGTGCCAGCAGTGGTCTTTACGAGCAGTACTTC CASSGLYEQYF
NA TRBJ2-7 NA TRBV6-1 TGTGCCAGCAGTGAAGCCCTCGGAGGCTACGAGCAGTACTTC CASSEALGGYEQYF
NA TRBJ2-7 NA TRBV10-3 TGTGCCACCAACGGGGGTCCTGGAAGGGTGTCCTACGAGCAGTACTTC CATNGGPGRVSYEQYF
TRBD2 TRBJ2-5 NA TRBV30 TGTGCCTGGAGCAGACTAGCGGGAATGGAGACCCAGTACTTC CAWSRLAGMETQYF
NA TRBJ1-1 few TRBV5-1 TGCGCCAGCCGTGACCCACAGGGGAACACTGAAGCTTTCTTT CASRDPQGNTEAFF
TRBD2 TRBJ2-7 NA TRBV4-2 TGTGCCAGCAGCCAAGCTGCGGGGGGCAGTAAAAAATACGAGCAGTACTTC CASSQAAGGSKKYEQYF
TRBD1 TRBJ2-7 NA TRBV29-1 TGCAGCGCCGAGGCAGGGGGCGGGTACGAGCAGTACTTC CSAEAGGGYEQYF
NA TRBJ2-5 NA TRBV1 TGCACCAGCAGCCAAGCCGAGCGGGGGCAAGAGACCCAGTACTTC CTSSQAERGQETQYF
NA TRBJ2-5 once TRBV19 TGTGCCAGTAGCCCTTCCCCCACTTTGGGGGAGACCCAGTACTTC CASSPSPTLGETQYF
NA TRBJ1-1 once TRBV7-3 TGTGCCAGCAGCTTATCTGACAGCTTGAACACTGAAGCTTTCTTT CASSLSDSLNTEAFF
NA TRBJ2-5 NA TRBV15 TGTGCCACCAGCAGACAAACAGGGAAAGAGACCCAGTACTTC CATSRQTGKETQYF
TRBD1 TRBJ1-4 NA TRBV7-9 TGTGCCAGCAGCCTGGGACAGAGGGTTGAGGAACTGTTTTTT CASSLGQRVEELFF
TRBD1 TRBJ1-4 once TRBV28 TGTGCCAGCAGTTTCGGGACAGGGGGTCTTGCCGAGACTAATGAAAAACTGTTTTTT CASSFGTGGLAETNEKLFF
NA TRBJ2-7 NA TRBV5-1 TGCGCCAGCAGCTTGGAATCAGGGGGAGGCGAGCAGTACTTC CASSLESGGGEQYF
NA TRBJ2-7 NA TRBV9 TGTGCCAGCAGCGTGACGGCACTAGGCGAGCAGTACTTC CASSVTALGEQYF
TRBD1 TRBJ2-1 NA TRBV19 TGTGCCAGTAGTAACAGGGGGAGGAATGAGCAGTTCTTC CASSNRGRNEQFF
TRBD2 TRBJ2-1 NA TRBV4-1 TGCGCCAGCAGCCAAGAAGGGCTAGCGGGAGATGAGCAGTTCTTC CASSQEGLAGDEQFF
NA TRBJ1-2 once TRBV11-2 TGTGCCAGCAGCTTACAGGGGCAGGGGCGTAACTATGGCTACACCTTC CASSLQGQGRNYGYTF
NA TRBJ1-1 NA TRBV2 TGTGCCAGCACGGCAGGGGAGAACACTGAAGCTTTCTTT CASTAGENTEAFF
TRBD1 TRBJ1-6 NA TRBV7-8 TGTGCCAGCAGCTTATTTCAGCGGGGGACAGGGTTTATTTCACCCCTCCACTTT CASSLFQRGTGFISPLHF
NA TRBJ1-6 NA TRBV18 TGTGCCAGCTCACCACAGGGAACCTATAATTCACCCCTCCACTTT CASSPQGTYNSPLHF
NA TRBJ2-5 once TRBV15 TGTGCCACCAGCAGAGACCCCACGACCGGAGAGACCCAGTACTTC CATSRDPTTGETQYF
NA TRBJ2-7 NA TRBV6-1 TGTGCCAGCAGTGAAGAGGGCTCCTACGAGCAGTACTTC CASSEEGSYEQYF
NA TRBJ1-4 NA TRBV19 TGTGCCAGTAGTATCCCCTCCGCTAATGAAAAACTGTTTTTT CASSIPSANEKLFF
NA TRBJ2-7 once TRBV9 TGTGCCAGCAGCTCCACGGGGGGCGCGGGGTCCTACGAGCAGTACTTC CASSSTGGAGSYEQYF
TRBD2 TRBJ2-1 NA TRBV5-1 TGCGCCAGCAGCTCGACCGCTAGCGGGGCCTCCTACAATGAGCAGTTCTTC CASSSTASGASYNEQFF
NA TRBJ2-7 NA TRBV5-4 TGTGCCAGCGGGCGGGGGCAGGGGGATTCCTACGAGCAGTACTTC CASGRGQGDSYEQYF